This T cell receptor beta chain derives from a study of T cells in Graves' hyperthyroidism and ophthalmopathy. Overall study results and limits: Patients with ophthalmopathy were separated from those with stable hyperthyroidism by a 13 V-J model. Most clonotypes expanded in the thyroid (above 0.001) were also present in blood.

This clonotype was detected many times. Its specificity is unknown. Amplification targeted TCR beta CDR3 regions from RNA transcripts. During a first-round RT-PCR of the TCR CDR3, the HTBI primer set was used. One entry per CDR3 protein results from TCRdb running MiXCR on the multiplex PCR reads. The repertoire holds some 440,000 distinct CDR3 sequences, around 14% seen once, with around 7.7% in the top ten. Sequenced input: blood. The TCR originated in a woman aged 18-35 years with Graves' hyperthyroidism.

The CDR3 coding sequence is TGTGCCAGCTCACCGGGGCTACCTACCGGGGAGCTGTTTTTT. The encoded protein is CASSPGLPTGELFF. V and J are TRBV18 and TRBJ2-2, with D possibly matching TRBD1 (5 bases). The CDR3 runs to 14 residues. Germline-derived CDR1 and CDR2 are KGHSH and LQKENI. The V gene lost 3 bases and the J gene lost 5 bases, with 10 bases spanning the gap.